These T cell receptor beta chains were read from a single sample in a study of lymphopenia after photon versus proton radiotherapy. Sequenced by immunoSEQ multiplex PCR; TCRdb stores in-frame clones only, minus some. The sample shows about 12,000 clones, 80% to 90% of them seen only once. This sample comprised peripheral blood, obtained from a patient treated with proton-based radiotherapy. The receptors come from a man in his sixties with pancreatic cancer. CDR3s include the opening cysteine and the closing phenylalanine or tryptophan. D genes are given only for firm matches. Size values are once, few and many counts, or a class for expanded clones, and some rows have none.

j_call: TRBJ2-7
v_call: TRBV7-2
d_call: TRBD2
clone_size: NA
cdr3_aa: CASSLVSSGEQYF
cdr3_nt: TGTGCCAGCAGCTTAGTGTCTAGCGGCGAGCAGTACTTC

j_call: TRBJ2-3
v_call: TRBV28
d_call: NA
clone_size: NA
cdr3_aa: CASSLRWVTSMYF
cdr3_nt: TGTGCCAGCAGTTTACGTTGGGTCACGAGTATGTATTTT

j_call: TRBJ2-3
v_call: TRBV5-1
d_call: TRBD2
clone_size: NA
cdr3_aa: CASSLELAAPTDTQYF
cdr3_nt: TGCGCCAGCAGCTTGGAACTAGCGGCCCCCACAGATACGCAGTATTTT

j_call: TRBJ2-7
v_call: TRBV11-1
d_call: TRBD1
clone_size: NA
cdr3_aa: CASSSTGAGRYEQYF
cdr3_nt: TGTGCCAGCAGCTCCACAGGGGCAGGAAGGTACGAGCAGTACTTC

j_call: TRBJ2-7
v_call: TRBV25-1
d_call: NA
clone_size: NA
cdr3_aa: CPRGRPYEQYF
cdr3_nt: TGCCCGCGGGGCAGACCCTACGAGCAGTACTTC

j_call: TRBJ1-6
v_call: TRBV7-9
d_call: NA
clone_size: once
cdr3_aa: CASSQIQVSPLHF
cdr3_nt: TGTGCCAGCAGCCAGATCCAGGTTTCACCCCTCCACTTT

j_call: TRBJ2-1
v_call: TRBV4-1
d_call: TRBD2
clone_size: NA
cdr3_aa: CASSQMGEGRNEQFF
cdr3_nt: TGCGCCAGCAGCCAAATGGGGGAGGGCCGAAATGAGCAGTTCTTC

j_call: TRBJ2-1
v_call: TRBV29-1
d_call: TRBD1
clone_size: NA
cdr3_aa: CSVRTGGTGSYNEQFF
cdr3_nt: TGCAGCGTAAGGACAGGGGGCACGGGCTCCTACAATGAGCAGTTCTTC

j_call: TRBJ2-2
v_call: TRBV28
d_call: NA
clone_size: NA
cdr3_aa: CASSFPLNTGELFF
cdr3_nt: TGTGCCAGCAGTTTTCCACTGAACACCGGGGAGCTGTTTTTT

j_call: TRBJ2-2
v_call: TRBV7-3
d_call: TRBD2
clone_size: NA
cdr3_aa: CASSLRLAGGAGELFF
cdr3_nt: TGTGCCAGCAGCTTAAGACTAGCGGGAGGCGCCGGGGAGCTGTTTTTT

j_call: TRBJ1-1
v_call: TRBV28
d_call: TRBD1
clone_size: NA
cdr3_aa: CASSWTGGGMNTEAFF
cdr3_nt: TGTGCCAGCAGTTGGACAGGGGGCGGGATGAACACTGAAGCTTTCTTT

j_call: TRBJ2-2
v_call: TRBV7-6
d_call: TRBD1
clone_size: NA
cdr3_aa: CASSRTGPTGELFF
cdr3_nt: TGTGCCAGCAGCCGGACAGGCCCCACCGGGGAGCTGTTTTTT

j_call: TRBJ2-3
v_call: TRBV5-4
d_call: NA
clone_size: NA
cdr3_aa: CASSHHLAAGNTQYF
cdr3_nt: TGTGCCAGCAGCCACCACCTAGCCGCGGGGAATACGCAGTATTTT

j_call: TRBJ1-3
v_call: TRBV30
d_call: NA
clone_size: NA
cdr3_aa: CAWSPVRGRGNENTIYF
cdr3_nt: TGTGCCTGGAGTCCCGTCCGGGGGAGGGGAAACGAAAACACCATATATTTT

j_call: TRBJ2-7
v_call: TRBV29-1
d_call: NA
clone_size: NA
cdr3_aa: CSAVDSVQQYF
cdr3_nt: TGCAGCGCCGTAGACTCTGTCCAGCAGTACTTC

j_call: TRBJ2-5
v_call: TRBV2
d_call: TRBD2
clone_size: NA
cdr3_aa: CASSAGGGAETQYF
cdr3_nt: TGTGCCAGCAGTGCGGGGGGGGGCGCAGAGACCCAGTACTTC

j_call: TRBJ2-3
v_call: TRBV11-2
d_call: TRBD2
clone_size: NA
cdr3_aa: CASSLVTSARATQYF
cdr3_nt: TGTGCCAGCAGCTTAGTGACTAGCGCCAGGGCTACGCAGTATTTT

j_call: TRBJ2-3
v_call: TRBV5-5
d_call: TRBD1
clone_size: NA
cdr3_aa: CASSPRYRDRVVSTDTQYF
cdr3_nt: TGTGCCAGCAGCCCTAGGTACAGGGACAGGGTGGTTTCCACAGATACGCAGTATTTT

j_call: TRBJ2-7
v_call: TRBV14
d_call: NA
clone_size: once
cdr3_aa: CASSHGSSQQYF
cdr3_nt: TGTGCCAGCAGTCACGGGTCTAGCCAGCAGTACTTC

j_call: TRBJ2-1
v_call: TRBV18
d_call: TRBD2
clone_size: NA
cdr3_aa: CASSPLAGGSGNNEQFF
cdr3_nt: TGTGCCAGCTCACCACTGGCGGGAGGTTCGGGAAACAATGAGCAGTTCTTC

j_call: TRBJ2-3
v_call: TRBV29-1
d_call: TRBD1
clone_size: NA
cdr3_aa: CSVEEEDRGPTDTQYF
cdr3_nt: TGCAGCGTTGAAGAAGAGGACAGGGGTCCAACAGATACGCAGTATTTT

j_call: TRBJ2-3
v_call: TRBV9
d_call: TRBD2
clone_size: once
cdr3_aa: CASSAVLAGGVDTQYF
cdr3_nt: TGTGCCAGCAGCGCCGTACTAGCGGGAGGAGTAGATACGCAGTATTTT

j_call: TRBJ1-1
v_call: TRBV11-3
d_call: NA
clone_size: NA
cdr3_aa: CASRGRGTEAFF
cdr3_nt: TGTGCCAGCAGGGGGAGAGGCACTGAAGCTTTCTTT

j_call: TRBJ1-2
v_call: TRBV9
d_call: NA
clone_size: NA
cdr3_aa: CASSVGGRGLGGYTF
cdr3_nt: TGTGCCAGCAGCGTAGGGGGGCGAGGGCTCGGAGGCTACACCTTC

j_call: TRBJ2-1
v_call: TRBV10-3
d_call: TRBD1
clone_size: NA
cdr3_aa: CAINVGTGGRNEQFF
cdr3_nt: TGTGCCATCAACGTCGGGACAGGGGGACGGAATGAGCAGTTCTTC

j_call: TRBJ2-7
v_call: TRBV2
d_call: NA
clone_size: few
cdr3_aa: CASSEWVSYEQYF
cdr3_nt: TGTGCCAGCAGTGAATGGGTCTCCTACGAGCAGTACTTC

j_call: TRBJ2-1
v_call: TRBV27
d_call: TRBD2
clone_size: large
cdr3_aa: CATPPERGYNEQFF
cdr3_nt: TGTGCCACCCCTCCCGAGCGGGGCTACAATGAGCAGTTCTTC

j_call: TRBJ2-3
v_call: TRBV19
d_call: TRBD2
clone_size: NA
cdr3_aa: CASSIKGITGGSTDTQYF
cdr3_nt: TGTGCCAGTAGTATAAAAGGAATTACGGGAGGATCCACAGATACGCAGTATTTT

j_call: TRBJ2-5
v_call: TRBV6-1
d_call: TRBD1
clone_size: NA
cdr3_aa: CASNRQGNRETQYF
cdr3_nt: TGTGCCAGCAACAGACAGGGTAATAGGGAGACCCAGTACTTC

j_call: TRBJ1-5
v_call: TRBV28
d_call: NA
clone_size: NA
cdr3_aa: CASSPLSILNQPQHF
cdr3_nt: TGTGCCAGCAGCCCCCTTTCTATACTCAATCAGCCCCAGCATTTT

j_call: TRBJ1-4
v_call: TRBV5-6
d_call: TRBD1
clone_size: NA
cdr3_aa: CASSRDRGRREKLFF
cdr3_nt: TGTGCCAGCAGCCGTGACAGGGGCAGACGAGAAAAACTGTTTTTT

j_call: TRBJ1-1
v_call: TRBV28
d_call: NA
clone_size: NA
cdr3_aa: CASSSPRVMNTEAFF
cdr3_nt: TGTGCCAGCAGTTCCCCAAGGGTTATGAACACTGAAGCTTTCTTT

j_call: TRBJ2-2
v_call: TRBV7-8
d_call: NA
clone_size: NA
cdr3_aa: CASSFRTTGELFF
cdr3_nt: TGTGCCAGCAGCTTTAGAACGACCGGGGAGCTGTTTTTT

j_call: TRBJ2-3
v_call: TRBV7-3
d_call: NA
clone_size: NA
cdr3_aa: CASSPPGDTQYF
cdr3_nt: TGTGCCAGCAGCCCCCCAGGAGATACGCAGTATTTT

j_call: TRBJ1-2
v_call: TRBV6-5
d_call: NA
clone_size: once
cdr3_aa: CASRSGANYGYTF
cdr3_nt: TGTGCCAGCAGGTCAGGGGCTAACTATGGCTACACCTTC

j_call: TRBJ1-3
v_call: TRBV5-1
d_call: NA
clone_size: NA
cdr3_aa: CASSLEVSGNTIYF
cdr3_nt: TGCGCCAGCAGCTTGGAAGTTTCTGGAAACACCATATATTTT

j_call: TRBJ2-5
v_call: TRBV27
d_call: NA
clone_size: NA
cdr3_aa: CASSLGETQYF
cdr3_nt: TGTGCCAGCAGTTTAGGAGAGACCCAGTACTTC

j_call: TRBJ2-3
v_call: TRBV20-1
d_call: NA
clone_size: NA
cdr3_aa: CSERATDTQYF
cdr3_nt: TGCAGTGAGCGGGCCACAGATACGCAGTATTTT

j_call: TRBJ1-1
v_call: TRBV5-1
d_call: NA
clone_size: NA
cdr3_aa: CASSFTGKGNTEAFF
cdr3_nt: TGCGCCAGCAGCTTCACAGGCAAGGGTAACACTGAAGCTTTCTTT

j_call: TRBJ2-5
v_call: TRBV7-2
d_call: TRBD2
clone_size: NA
cdr3_aa: CASSLVLSGGETQYF
cdr3_nt: TGTGCCAGCAGCTTAGTCCTGTCGGGGGGAGAGACCCAGTACTTC

j_call: TRBJ2-5
v_call: TRBV25-1
d_call: TRBD1
clone_size: NA
cdr3_aa: CASSDDRAASETQYF
cdr3_nt: TGTGCCAGCAGTGATGACAGGGCGGCGTCAGAGACCCAGTACTTC

j_call: TRBJ2-7
v_call: TRBV6-5
d_call: NA
clone_size: NA
cdr3_aa: CASSVTRAYEQYF
cdr3_nt: TGTGCCAGCAGCGTTACTAGGGCGTATGAGCAGTACTTC

j_call: TRBJ2-7
v_call: TRBV30
d_call: TRBD1
clone_size: NA
cdr3_aa: CAWRQGQGFYEQYF
cdr3_nt: TGTGCCTGGAGACAAGGACAGGGGTTCTACGAGCAGTACTTC

j_call: TRBJ2-3
v_call: TRBV11-3
d_call: TRBD2
clone_size: NA
cdr3_aa: CASSSRTSGTLSRSDTQYF
cdr3_nt: TGTGCCAGCAGCTCCCGGACTAGCGGGACTCTCTCTCGGTCAGATACGCAGTATTTT

j_call: TRBJ2-1
v_call: TRBV7-8
d_call: TRBD2
clone_size: NA
cdr3_aa: CASGRPGLAGNEQFF
cdr3_nt: TGTGCCAGCGGAAGGCCGGGACTAGCGGGAAATGAGCAGTTCTTC